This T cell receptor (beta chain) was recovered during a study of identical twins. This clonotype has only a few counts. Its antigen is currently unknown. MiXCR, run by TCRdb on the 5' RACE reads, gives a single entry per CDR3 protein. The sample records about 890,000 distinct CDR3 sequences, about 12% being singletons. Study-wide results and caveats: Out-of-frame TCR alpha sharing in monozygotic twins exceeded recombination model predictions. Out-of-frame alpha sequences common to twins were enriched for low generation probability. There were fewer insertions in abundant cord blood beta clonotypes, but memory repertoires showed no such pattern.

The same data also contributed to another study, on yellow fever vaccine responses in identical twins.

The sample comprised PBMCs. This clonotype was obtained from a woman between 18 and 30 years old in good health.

CDR3 nucleotide sequence: TGTGCCAGCAGGAAAGGAACGCAGTATTTT. It codes for CASRKGTQYF. The gene calls are TRBV12-3 or TRBV12-4 and TRBJ2-3, with D uncertain. The CDR3 runs to 10 residues. V shed 6 bases and J shed 9 bases, with 7 bases lying between them.